Presented here are 28 T cell receptor beta chains from one specimen sequenced in a study of control samples from healthy donors and cancer patients (dated by TCRdb to the early 2020s). Library creation used the immunoSEQ multiplex PCR assay. TCRdb took this table from immuneACCESS and kept in-frame rearrangements with V and J called. Such tables lack part of the clones; where checked against another copy, unresolved V genes explain under half of the gap, and the rest is unexplained. This sample is represented by about 73,000 clones; around 94% of them were singletons. Of the sample, about 6% is held by the ten largest clones. Sequencing was carried out using blood. Receptor source: a woman between 35 and 50 years old in good health.

This clone was picked up a small number of times. For the CDR3, the DNA is TGTGCCAGCACTCACGGGAGGAACACCGGGGAGCTGTTTTTT. Encoded protein: CASTHGRNTGELFF. The chain couples TRBV25-1 to TRBJ2-2, with a possible D match to TRBD2 (6 bases). The CDR3 is 14 amino acids. Germline values: CDR1 MGHDK, CDR2 SYGVNS. Trimming removed 7 bases from V and 1 base from J, with 10 bases in between.

The V gene is TRBV5-1, the J gene TRBJ2-3; 10 bases map to TRBD1. Unmatched junction bases numbered 18, after V lost 4 bases and J lost 4 bases. From germline, CDR1 is SGHRS and CDR2 YFSETQ. The CDR3 runs 19 residues. This CDR3 is CASSRRSGLRDRGADTQYF. Written as DNA, the CDR3 is TGCGCCAGCAGCCGCCGATCGGGCCTGCGGGACAGGGGTGCAGATACGCAGTATTTT.

The genes are TRBV6-1 and TRBJ1-3; D perhaps matches TRBD1 (5 bases). The CDR3 runs to 15 residues. V lost 3 bases and J lost 7, with 16 bases in between. The germline gives CDR1 MNHNS, CDR2 SASEGT. This CDR3 reads CASSENQGAWNTIYF. DNA for the CDR3: TGTGCCAGCAGTGAGAATCAGGGCGCTTGGAACACCATATATTTT.

The chain links TRBV9 to TRBJ1-6; the D is unclear. The CDR3 contains 14 residues. V was pared by 0 bases and J by 7 bases, with 8 bases between. The germline CDR1 and CDR2 sequences are SGDLS and YYNGEE. CDR3: CASSVGTGNSPLHF. The CDR3 DNA follows: TGTGCCAGCAGCGTAGGGACGGGGAATTCACCCCTCCACTTT.

This clone appeared a few times. The chain couples TRBV18 to TRBJ1-1; D is uncertain. With 3 bases removed from V and 0 bases from J, the gap between germline ends came to 8 bases. The germline V gene has CDR1 KGHSH and CDR2 LQKENI. This CDR3 has 14 residues. The CDR3 DNA follows: TGTGCCAGCTCACCTTATACAATGAACACTGAAGCTTTCTTT. This translates into CASSPYTMNTEAFF.

This clone was detected only once. The junction does not match germline at one end; this may be a read error. The chain links TRBV19 to TRBJ2-7; TRBD2 agrees at 7 bases. This CDR3 has 13 residues. CDR1 and CDR2 from the germline V gene are LNHDA and SQIVND (reference sequence). The CDR3 DNA reads TGTGCCAGTAGTCTAGCGGACCCGGGGGAGCAGTGCTTC. This gives the protein CASSLADPGEQCF.

This chain uses TRBV29-1 with TRBJ1-1; TRBD1 aligns across 7 bases. The V and J ends lost 5 bases and 1 base, in that order; junction bases with no gene match: 10. There are 15 residues in the CDR3. Looked up from germline, CDR1 is SQVTM and CDR2 is ANQGSEA. The chain's CDR3 is CSVWGTAIQNTEAFF. The CDR3 DNA is TGCAGCGTTTGGGGGACAGCTATTCAGAACACTGAAGCTTTCTTT. Supplemented by reference TRBV29-1 and TRBJ1-1, the full variable domain reads SAVISQKPSRDICQRGTSLTIQCQVDSQVTMMFWYRQQPGQSLTLIATANQGSEATYESGFVIDKFPISRPNLTFSTLTVSNMSPEDSSIYLCSVWGTAIQNTEAFFGQGTRLTVV.

V and J are TRBV6-6 and TRBJ2-5; D tentatively fits TRBD1 or TRBD2 (5 bases each). CDR3 length: 13 amino acids. Between the trimmed V and J ends, which lost 4 bases and 2 bases, there was a span of 8 bases. Germline lookup yields CDR1 MNHNY and CDR2 SVGAGI (reference sequence). CDR3 loop: CASSWGWQETQYF. In DNA, the CDR3 is TGTGCCAGCAGTTGGGGGTGGCAAGAGACCCAGTACTTC.

The chain joins TRBV6-2 or TRBV6-3 to TRBJ2-1; possibly TRBD1 or TRBD2 for D (5 bases each). Germline V lookup: CDR1 MNHEY, CDR2 SVGEGT. The V gene lost 2 bases and the J gene lost 8 bases, with 7 bases spanning the gap. The CDR3 has 12 amino acids. CDR3 region: CASSYQGDEQFF. The CDR3 DNA reads as TGTGCCAGCAGTTACCAGGGAGATGAGCAGTTCTTC.

This clone was observed a few times. V usage is TRBV3-1 (or the pseudogene TRBV3-2) and J usage is TRBJ2-7, with D hard to call. Germline assignment: CDR1 LGHDT and CDR2 YNNKEL (reference sequence). The CDR3 spans 14 residues. Deletions cut 0 bases from V and 2 bases from J, with 8 bases between. The CDR3 DNA follows: TGTGCCAGCAGCCAAGATCCCTATACCTACGAGCAGTACTTC. It yields the protein CASSQDPYTYEQYF.

This rearrangement joins TRBV2 to TRBJ2-7; no reliable D call. CDR1 is SNHLY, CDR2 FYNNEI, per germline. This CDR3 has 14 amino acids. V lost 3 bases and J lost 7, with 16 bases in between. The CDR3, as DNA: TGTGCCAGCAGTGATCAGTCCCACGGTCGTGAGCAGTACTTC. This sequence encodes CASSDQSHGREQYF.

This chain links TRBV2 with TRBJ1-5, with TRBD1 matching over 8 bases. This CDR3 is built from 15 residues. V lost 5 bases, J lost 0 bases, and 3 bases stayed unmatched. Looked up from germline, CDR1 is SNHLY and CDR2 is FYNNEI. The CDR3 here is CASSPGGYSNQPQHF. The CDR3 nucleotides are TGTGCCAGCAGTCCAGGGGGCTATAGCAATCAGCCCCAGCATTTT.

This clone was seen just once. CDR3 DNA: TGTGCCAGCAGCCAGATAGGGATCCCTAACTATGGCTACACCTTC. This gives the protein CASSQIGIPNYGYTF. The J gene is TRBJ1-2, the V gene TRBV27; the D is unclear. Germline lookup yields CDR1 MNHEY and CDR2 SMNVEV (reference sequence). The CDR3 loop spans 15 amino acids. V lost 6 bases and J 0 bases, leaving 14 bases between the germline ends.

CDR3 coding DNA: TGTGCCAGCAGCGGTGGACTAGCGGCCTACAATGAGCAGTTCTTC. Amino acids: CASSGGLAAYNEQFF. The rearrangement links TRBV9 to TRBJ2-1; 10 bases map to TRBD2. The CDR3 sequence is 15 residues long. The germline V gene encodes CDR1 SGDLS and CDR2 YYNGEE. The junction had 2 bases not matched to a gene; V was cut back by 3 bases and J by 2 bases.

The chain uses TRBV5-5 and TRBJ1-5; possibly TRBD1 for D (5 bases). Trimming left V 3 bases short and J 2 bases short, with 12 bases between. There are 15 residues in the CDR3. Looked up from germline, CDR1 is SGHKS and CDR2 is YYEKEE (reference sequence). This CDR3 is CASSSGTPGNQPQHF. The CDR3, as DNA: TGTGCCAGCAGCTCCGGGACGCCCGGCAATCAGCCCCAGCATTTT.

This chain links TRBV6-2 or TRBV6-3 with TRBJ1-5; D ambiguous. Germline-derived CDR1 and CDR2 are MNHEY and SVGEGT. Between the trimmed V and J ends, which lost 6 bases and 2 bases, there was a span of 11 bases. This CDR3 contains 14 residues. The CDR3 sequence: CASSIGWGNQPQHF. In DNA form, the CDR3 reads TGTGCCAGCAGCATCGGATGGGGCAATCAGCCCCAGCATTTT.

In this sample, this clone turned up a few times. The CDR3 DNA sequence: TGTGCCAGCAAACTGGGACAGGGGGCGACAGATACGCAGTATTTT. Encoded protein: CASKLGQGATDTQYF. V and J are TRBV6-5 and TRBJ2-3, with 12 bases aligning to TRBD1. The CDR3 is 15 amino acids. Germline values: CDR1 MNHEY, CDR2 SVGAGI. V lost 7 bases, J lost 3 bases, and 5 bases stayed unmatched.

The chain combines TRBV2 with TRBJ1-1, with 9 bases lining up with TRBD1. The CDR3 contains 18 residues. Germline lookup yields CDR1 SNHLY and CDR2 FYNNEI. The J segment lost 0 bases and the V segment lost 4 bases, leaving 12 bases of the junction unmatched. CDR3 protein: CASSVTGTGPHLNTEAFF. CDR3 coding DNA: TGTGCCAGCAGTGTCACTGGGACAGGGCCACATTTGAACACTGAAGCTTTCTTT. The full variable domain, its missing parts supplied by reference TRBV2 and TRBJ1-1, is EPEVTQTPSHQVTQMGQEVILRCVPISNHLYFYWYRQILGQKVEFLVSFYNNEISEKSEIFDDQFSVERPDGSNFTLKIRSTKLEDSAMYFCASSVTGTGPHLNTEAFFGQGTRLTVV.

This chain joins TRBV24-1 and TRBJ2-1; 10 positions match TRBD1. J gave up 3 bases and V 3 bases, and 4 bases lay outside the gene matches. The CDR3 length is 16 residues. Germline loops: CDR1 KGHDR, CDR2 SFDVKD. Here the CDR3 reads CATSDPRTGGYNEQFF. The DNA of the CDR3 is TGTGCCACCAGTGATCCCCGGACAGGGGGCTACAATGAGCAGTTCTTC.

The chain has TRBV29-1 and TRBJ2-7; weak D call: TRBD2 (5 bases). Germline CDR1 reads SQVTM; CDR2 reads ANQGSEA. The CDR3 is 13 amino acids. Trimming took off 1 base at V and 3 bases at J, with 10 bases between the two ends. CDR3 sequence: CSVEGVRGYEQYF. CDR3 coding DNA: TGCAGCGTTGAAGGGGTCCGGGGCTACGAGCAGTACTTC.

This clone was found once. The chain uses TRBV10-2 and TRBJ1-3; no reliable D call. The CDR3 has 14 amino acids. Germline V gene lookup returns CDR1 WSHSY and CDR2 SAAADI. Deletions cut 2 bases from V and 9 bases from J, with 14 bases between. CDR3 amino acids: CASSEMGSGGTIYF. The CDR3 DNA reads as TGCGCCAGCAGTGAGATGGGGTCCGGAGGCACCATATATTTT.

The rearrangement uses TRBV7-2 and TRBJ1-4, with D possibly matching TRBD1 (6 bases). From germline, CDR1 is SGHTA and CDR2 FQGNSA. The CDR3 extends over 15 amino acids. V was shortened by 4 bases and J by 4 bases, with 13 bases between the two germline ends. CDR3 sequence reads: CASSSRGALNEKLFF. The CDR3 DNA reads TGTGCCAGCAGCTCTCGGGGGGCCCTTAATGAAAAACTGTTTTTT.

A remark on this clone: The sample contains more than one DNA sequence encoding this CDR3. This chain uses TRBV7-9 with TRBJ2-7; D call uncertain. This CDR3 is 12 amino acids long. Germline V gives CDR1 SEHNR, CDR2 FQNEAQ (reference sequence). The V gene lost 1 base and the J gene lost 1 base, with 2 bases spanning the gap. In DNA form, the CDR3 reads TGTGCCAGCAGCTTAGGGTCCTACGAGCAGTACTTC. This sequence encodes CASSLGSYEQYF.

This clone was counted between two and nine times. The chain is built from TRBV9 and TRBJ1-4; D may be TRBD1 (5 bases). CDR1 is SGDLS and CDR2 is YYNGEE in the germline V gene. Trimming removed 2 bases from V and 5 bases from J, with 10 bases in between. This CDR3 comprises 14 residues. CDR3 sequence reads: CASSVGQINEKLFF. The CDR3 DNA reads TGTGCCAGCAGCGTGGGGCAGATAAATGAAAAACTGTTTTTT.

The genes are TRBV4-3 and TRBJ2-5; 8 positions match TRBD1. The V segment lost 4 bases and the J segment 5 bases; nucleotides outside the gene matches: 9. From germline, CDR1 is LGHNA and CDR2 YSLEER. CDR3 size: 15 residues. The DNA for the CDR3 is TGCGCCAGCAGCCCCCTGGGACAGGAGACGGAGACCCAGTACTTC. Protein sequence: CASSPLGQETETQYF.

The CDR3 here is CASSDFLGSQVSQPQHF. The CDR3 DNA follows: TGTGCCAGCAGCGATTTCCTCGGGTCCCAGGTCAGTCAGCCCCAGCATTTT. The chain couples TRBV5-5 to TRBJ1-5; D unclear. Germline lookup yields CDR1 SGHKS and CDR2 YYEKEE (reference sequence). The CDR3 is 17 amino acids. Trimming stripped 4 bases from V and 6 bases from J, with 23 bases between.

The gene calls are TRBV3-1 (or the pseudogene TRBV3-2) and TRBJ1-1; the D is unclear. Trimming took 4 bases from V and 7 from J, leaving 16 bases between them. The CDR3 is 14 residues long. In germline, CDR1 is LGHDT, CDR2 YNNKEL (reference sequence). CDR3 nucleotide sequence: TGTGCCAGCAGCCTTTTGGAGATTTCGAGTGAAGCTTTCTTT. Translation: CASSLLEISSEAFF.

This chain links TRBV7-3 with TRBJ1-1; no firm D call. The V end was cut by 5 bases, the J end by 3 bases, with 13 bases between. There are 14 residues in the CDR3. Per the germline V gene, CDR1 is SGHTA and CDR2 is FQGTGA. The CDR3 loop reads CASSRPTGDTEAFF. The DNA of the CDR3 is TGTGCCAGCAGCCGCCCGACGGGCGACACTGAAGCTTTCTTT.